What follows are 24 T cell receptor beta chains derived from one specimen sequenced in a study of blood T cell repertoires in COVID-19. Profiling relied on immunoSEQ multiplex PCR, and the TCRdb table lists in-frame clones only, not all of them. The sample carries under 85,000 clones, roughly 87% recorded once. Source material: peripheral blood. These receptors were collected from a woman of 80 years or more with active or convalescent COVID-19.

This chain joins TRBV7-2 and TRBJ1-1; TRBD1 agrees at 8 bases. Germline V lookup: CDR1 SGHTA, CDR2 FQGNSA. The length of the CDR3 is 15 residues. Losses at the gene ends were 3 bases for V and 4 bases for J; bases not matched to a gene: 7. CDR3 coding DNA: TGTGCCAGCAGCTTGCCCGGGACAGGAGGCACTGAAGCTTTCTTT. As protein: CASSLPGTGGTEAFF.

The V gene is TRBV5-6, the J gene TRBJ1-1, with D unresolved. Trimming took off 3 bases at V and 3 bases at J, with 9 bases between the two ends. The germline gives CDR1 SGHDT, CDR2 YYEEEE. This CDR3 is 13 amino acids long. In DNA, the CDR3 is TGTGCCAGCAGCTATAGGGAGGACACTGAAGCTTTCTTT. Its protein product is CASSYREDTEAFF.

The sample holds one count of this clone. This chain connects TRBV5-1 to TRBJ2-3; TRBD2 aligns across 15 bases. The CDR3 runs 18 residues. Trimming removed 4 bases from V and 4 bases from J; junction bases left unmatched: 10. The germline gives CDR1 SGHRS, CDR2 YFSETQ. The CDR3 loop reads CASSHAGLAGGPADTQYF. DNA for the CDR3: TGCGCCAGCAGCCACGCCGGACTAGCGGGAGGGCCTGCAGATACGCAGTATTTT.

This clone appeared a single time. The germline gene is not matched at one end of the junction; a read error may be the cause. Distinct nucleotide sequences in the sample also encode this CDR3. Here the CDR3 DNA reads TGTGCCAGCAGCCTAGCGGGCAGCACAGATACGCAGTATTTT. This encodes CASSLAGSTDTQYF. This chain links TRBV7-2 with TRBJ2-3; 8 nucleotides match TRBD2. The CDR3 sequence is 14 residues long. The V gene's germline CDR1 is SGHTA and CDR2 FQGNSA. Looking up the rest from reference TRBV7-2 and TRBJ2-3 gives the full variable domain: GAGVSQSPSNKVTEKGKDVELRCDPISGHTALYWYRQSLGQGLEFLIYFQGNSAPDKSGLPSDRFSAERTGGSVSTLTIQRTQQEDSAVYLCASSLAGSTDTQYFGPGTRLTVL.

This clone appeared once. The chain carries TRBV7-9 and TRBJ2-3; perhaps TRBD2 as D (5 bases). V was cut by 5 bases and J by 2 bases, with 14 bases left in between. CDR1 and CDR2 from the germline V gene are SEHNR and FQNEAQ (reference sequence). The CDR3 consists of 15 residues. The CDR3 bases are TGTGCCAGCAGCCTACAAGGAGGCGCCACAGATACGCAGTATTTT. Translating gives CASSLQGGATDTQYF.

The V gene is TRBV19, the J gene TRBJ1-1; no clear D. V was clipped by 1 base and J by 4 bases, with 13 bases between them. This CDR3 is 15 amino acids long. Germline-derived CDR1 and CDR2 are LNHDA and SQIVND (reference sequence). CDR3 loop: CASSIGAGFGTEAFF. The CDR3 DNA reads as TGTGCCAGTAGTATAGGGGCGGGGTTCGGCACTGAAGCTTTCTTT.

The rearrangement joins TRBV7-9 to TRBJ1-6; D is undetermined. Germline loops: CDR1 SEHNR, CDR2 FQNEAQ (reference sequence). The CDR3 contains 13 residues. V was clipped by 2 bases and J by 8 bases, with 7 bases between them. The CDR3 DNA is TGTGCCAGCAGCTTACTAGACGATTCACCCCTCCACTTT. Translated, it gives CASSLLDDSPLHF.

The chain combines TRBV27 with TRBJ1-2; possible D gene TRBD1, 5 bases. V was pared by 3 bases and J by 6 bases, with 17 bases between. CDR1 is MNHEY, CDR2 SMNVEV, per germline (reference sequence). This CDR3 contains 15 residues. CDR3 protein: CASSLGQWGLDGYTF. The CDR3, as DNA: TGTGCCAGCAGTTTGGGGCAGTGGGGCCTCGATGGCTACACCTTC.

This chain's CDR3 is CASSRIAGAEGEQFF. The CDR3 DNA reads TGCGCCAGCAGCAGAATAGCGGGGGCCGAGGGAGAGCAGTTCTTC. The chain carries TRBV4-1 and TRBJ2-1; 9 bases match TRBD2. Looked up from germline, CDR1 is MGHRA and CDR2 is YSYEKL. Trimming at V came to 5 bases and at J to 10 bases, leaving 12 bases not matched to a gene. The CDR3 is made up of 15 amino acids.

The V gene is TRBV10-3, the J gene TRBJ1-1; 7 bases map to TRBD1. The CDR3 runs to 16 residues. With 3 bases clipped from V and 10 bases from J, the junction kept 17 bases outside the gene matches. CDR1 and CDR2 from the germline V gene are ENHRY and SYGVKD. The CDR3 DNA reads as TGTGCCATCAGTGACCTCGGGGGGGACAGCGGCCGTATAGCTTTCTTT. It translates to CAISDLGGDSGRIAFF.

Of note for this clone: The same CDR3 also results from other DNA sequences found in this sample. The rearrangement uses TRBV5-1 and TRBJ2-5; D is ambiguous. CDR3 size: 12 residues. V lost 0 bases, J lost 4 bases, and 4 bases lay in between. Germline lookup yields CDR1 SGHRS and CDR2 YFSETQ. Here the CDR3 DNA reads TGCGCCAGCAGCTTGGCCGGAGAGACCCAGTACTTC. Translating gives CASSLAGETQYF.

V usage is TRBV19 and J usage is TRBJ1-3; 9 nucleotides agree with TRBD1. Unmatched junction bases numbered 1, after V lost 5 bases and J lost 2 bases. The CDR3 length is 14 residues. Looked up from germline, CDR1 is LNHDA and CDR2 is SQIVND (reference sequence). The CDR3: CASSDRGTGNTIYF. Written as DNA, the CDR3 is TGTGCCAGTAGTGACAGGGGGACTGGAAACACCATATATTTT.

A note on this clone: Other DNA sequences of this sample code for an identical CDR3. V gene TRBV20-1 combines with J gene TRBJ2-3; D is undetermined. CDR3 length: 11 residues. Deletions cut 3 bases from V and 3 bases from J, with 4 bases between. CDR1 and CDR2 (germline): DFQATT, SNEGSKA (reference sequence). The CDR3 region is CSASRTDTQYF. The CDR3 nucleotides are TGCAGTGCTAGCCGGACAGATACGCAGTATTTT.

This clone was picked up one time. Germline and junction disagree at one end, which may indicate a read error. V usage is TRBV6-2 or TRBV6-3 and J usage is TRBJ2-3; TRBD1 aligns across 7 bases. Germline CDR1 is MNHEY and CDR2 is SVGEGT. The CDR3 extends over 15 amino acids. The CDR3 protein is CASSHSGTGTDTQYF. CDR3 nucleotide sequence: TGTGCCAGCAGTCACTCCGGGACAGGCACAGATACGCAGTATTTT.

The CDR3 sequence: CASSPRQGRSPLHF. The DNA for the CDR3 is TGTGCCAGCAGTCCTCGACAGGGTCGATCACCCCTCCACTTT. The chain has TRBV28 and TRBJ1-6, with 7 bases lining up with TRBD1. This CDR3 spans 14 amino acids. Trimming removed 5 bases from V and 10 bases from J; junction bases left unmatched: 8. CDR1 and CDR2 from the germline V gene are MDHEN and SYDVKM.

The rearrangement links TRBV7-2 to TRBJ1-2; 11 bases fit TRBD1. Germline values: CDR1 SGHTA, CDR2 FQGNSA. The CDR3 covers 15 residues. The trim removed 5 bases at V and 3 bases at J, leaving 5 bases unmatched. CDR3 sequence (DNA): TGTGCCAGCAGCCCCCCGGGACAGGGGGACTATGGCTACACCTTC. Residues: CASSPPGQGDYGYTF.

This clone has just one count. CDR3 DNA: TGTGCCAGCTGGAGTGGCTTGGTTTCGTCCTACGAGCAGTACTTC. Its translation: CASWSGLVSSYEQYF. This sequence joins TRBV2 and TRBJ2-7; no clear D. Per germline, CDR1 SNHLY and CDR2 FYNNEI. V was pared by 8 bases and J by 1 base, with 18 bases between. CDR3 size: 15 residues.

This rearrangement joins TRBV5-6 to TRBJ1-1, with D uncertain. The V end lost 7 bases, the J end lost 0 bases, and 19 bases lay between the germline ends. Germline CDR1 and CDR2: SGHDT and YYEEEE. This CDR3 has 16 residues. The CDR3 loop reads CASGRYRDLMNTEAFF. In nucleotides, the CDR3 is TGTGCCAGCGGCCGATACAGAGACCTCATGAACACTGAAGCTTTCTTT.

V gene TRBV19 combines with J gene TRBJ2-7; possible D gene TRBD1, 6 bases. Germline CDR1 reads LNHDA; CDR2 reads SQIVND (reference sequence). The CDR3 extends over 14 amino acids. The V end was cut by 6 bases, the J end by 0 bases, with 12 bases between. DNA for the CDR3: TGTGCCAGTAGCCCTCAGGGGACCTCCTACGAGCAGTACTTC. It is translated as CASSPQGTSYEQYF.

The chain combines TRBV14 with TRBJ1-1, with 8 bases fitting TRBD1. J lost 10 bases, V lost 3 bases, and 10 bases had no gene match. CDR1 and CDR2 from the germline V gene are SGHDN and FVKESK. The CDR3 spans 14 residues. The DNA for the CDR3 is TGTGCCAGCAGCCACCGAAAGCAGGGGGCGCGAGCTTTCTTT. Amino acid sequence: CASSHRKQGARAFF.

The rearrangement joins TRBV28 to TRBJ2-1; 7 bases are shared with TRBD2. CDR3 length: 16 residues. Trimming cost V 8 bases and J 10 bases; bases outside gene matches: 20. Germline V gene lookup returns CDR1 MDHEN and CDR2 SYDVKM. CDR3 sequence: CASSVGGLEIFWEQFF. Written as DNA, the CDR3 is TGTGCCAGCTCAGTGGGTGGACTAGAGATTTTTTGGGAGCAGTTCTTC.

This clone was seen just once. The chain couples TRBV11-2 to TRBJ2-7; D remains unclear. The CDR3 sequence is 12 residues long. The V end lost 1 base, the J end lost 8 bases, and 9 bases lay between the germline ends. CDR1 and CDR2 (germline): SGHAT, FQNNGV. Here the CDR3 DNA reads TGTGCCAGCAGCTTAGTTCAGGAAAAGCAGTACTTC. Translated: CASSLVQEKQYF.

In its sample, this clone was seen once. V gene TRBV9 combines with J gene TRBJ2-5; D is uncertain. V was pared by 0 bases and J by 1 base, with 7 bases between. Germline lookup yields CDR1 SGDLS and CDR2 YYNGEE. CDR3 length equals 14 residues. The CDR3, as DNA: TGTGCCAGCAGCGTAGATGCGGTCCAAGAGACCCAGTACTTC. Translating it yields CASSVDAVQETQYF.

For this clone: The junction departs from germline at one end; a sequencing error may be responsible. This chain joins TRBV10-3 and TRBJ2-3, with unresolved D. Per germline, CDR1 ENHRY and CDR2 SYGVKD. CDR3 size: 14 residues. CDR3 sequence: CAIRSGSERTLPVF. DNA for the CDR3: TGTGCCATCAGATCCGGGTCGGAGCGAACCCTCCCAGTCTTT.